These T cell receptor beta chains were read from a single sample in a study of blood T cell repertoires in COVID-19. Sequenced by immunoSEQ multiplex PCR; TCRdb stores in-frame clones only, minus some. The sample records roughly 13,000 clones, roughly 73% being singletons. Source material: peripheral blood. These receptors were taken from a boy aged 2 to 10 with active or convalescent COVID-19. Both conserved end residues are part of each CDR3. Fields, in order: V gene, clone size, J gene, D gene, CDR3 protein, CDR3 DNA. The D gene is left open where the match is weak. Some rows have no size entry. The others give once, few or many, or a class for an expanded clone.

v_gene: TRBV3-1/TRBV3-2; abundance: -; j_gene: TRBJ2-7; d_gene: TRBD1; CDR3aa: CASSREGASYEQYF; CDR3nt: TGTGCCAGCAGCCGTGAGGGGGCTTCATACGAGCAGTACTTC
v_gene: TRBV5-1; abundance: -; j_gene: TRBJ1-4; d_gene: -; CDR3aa: CAITTRGGELFF; CDR3nt: TGCGCCATCACGACGAGAGGTGGAGAACTGTTTTTT
v_gene: TRBV3-1/TRBV3-2; abundance: -; j_gene: TRBJ2-3; d_gene: TRBD2; CDR3aa: CASSQSRASGSTDTQYF; CDR3nt: TGTGCCAGCAGCCAGAGTCGGGCTAGCGGGAGCACAGATACGCAGTATTTT
v_gene: TRBV7-8; abundance: -; j_gene: TRBJ1-1; d_gene: -; CDR3aa: CASSLGHPGANTEAFF; CDR3nt: TGTGCCAGCAGCTTAGGTCACCCAGGTGCGAACACTGAAGCTTTCTTT
v_gene: TRBV27; abundance: -; j_gene: TRBJ1-1; d_gene: -; CDR3aa: CASSLGQGGLWTEAFF; CDR3nt: TGTGCCAGCAGTTTAGGGCAGGGTGGGTTGTGGACTGAAGCTTTCTTT
v_gene: TRBV10-3; abundance: once; j_gene: TRBJ2-1; d_gene: -; CDR3aa: CAISPPTNSYNEQFF; CDR3nt: TGTGCCATCAGTCCACCGACTAACTCCTACAATGAGCAGTTCTTC
v_gene: TRBV6-5; abundance: -; j_gene: TRBJ1-2; d_gene: -; CDR3aa: CASSLRRTDHYGYTF; CDR3nt: TGTGCCAGCAGTTTACGCCGGACAGACCACTATGGCTACACCTTC
v_gene: TRBV12-3/TRBV12-4; abundance: -; j_gene: TRBJ1-2; d_gene: -; CDR3aa: CASSLRGSNGYTF; CDR3nt: TGTGCCAGCAGTTTAAGGGGGAGTAACGGCTACACCTTC
v_gene: TRBV18; abundance: -; j_gene: TRBJ2-3; d_gene: TRBD1; CDR3aa: CASSLAGTGLQDTQYF; CDR3nt: TGTGCCAGCTCATTGGCCGGGACAGGGCTTCAGGATACGCAGTATTTT
v_gene: TRBV12-5; abundance: -; j_gene: TRBJ1-2; d_gene: TRBD1; CDR3aa: CASGPWTGGAYGYTF; CDR3nt: TGTGCTAGTGGTCCCTGGACAGGGGGCGCTTATGGCTACACCTTC
v_gene: TRBV5-1; abundance: few; j_gene: TRBJ1-1; d_gene: TRBD1; CDR3aa: CASSFDRGRTEAFF; CDR3nt: TGCGCCAGCAGCTTCGACAGGGGGCGAACTGAAGCTTTCTTT
v_gene: TRBV28; abundance: few; j_gene: TRBJ1-1; d_gene: -; CDR3aa: CASSSPTTEAFF; CDR3nt: TGTGCCAGCAGCTCTCCTACCACTGAAGCTTTCTTT
v_gene: TRBV6-6; abundance: -; j_gene: TRBJ1-3; d_gene: -; CDR3aa: CASSNPLRDSGNTIYF; CDR3nt: TGTGCCAGCAGTAATCCTTTAAGAGACTCTGGAAACACCATATATTTT
v_gene: TRBV29-1; abundance: -; j_gene: TRBJ1-2; d_gene: TRBD1; CDR3aa: CSVDRGYGYTF; CDR3nt: TGCAGCGTTGACAGGGGGTATGGCTACACCTTC
v_gene: TRBV6-7; abundance: -; j_gene: TRBJ2-1; d_gene: -; CDR3aa: CASSYSCDNEQFF; CDR3nt: TGTGCCAGCAGTTACTCCTGCGACAATGAGCAGTTCTTC
v_gene: TRBV18; abundance: -; j_gene: TRBJ1-4; d_gene: -; CDR3aa: CASSPTPGSGEKLFF; CDR3nt: TGTGCCAGCTCACCCACCCCCGGGTCTGGGGAAAAACTGTTTTTT
v_gene: TRBV28; abundance: -; j_gene: TRBJ2-7; d_gene: -; CDR3aa: CASTQRTPYEQYF; CDR3nt: TGTGCCAGCACTCAGAGGACTCCCTACGAGCAGTACTTC
v_gene: TRBV5-1; abundance: -; j_gene: TRBJ2-5; d_gene: TRBD2; CDR3aa: CASSSWTSGSFETQYF; CDR3nt: TGCGCCAGCAGCTCTTGGACTAGCGGGAGTTTTGAGACCCAGTACTTC
v_gene: TRBV9; abundance: -; j_gene: TRBJ2-7; d_gene: TRBD1; CDR3aa: CASSVSGQGDYEQYF; CDR3nt: TGTGCCAGCAGCGTATCCGGTCAGGGGGACTACGAGCAGTACTTC
v_gene: TRBV6-5; abundance: -; j_gene: TRBJ1-2; d_gene: -; CDR3aa: CASMRSGYTF; CDR3nt: TGTGCCAGCATGAGAAGTGGCTACACCTTC